This TCR beta chain was documented in a study of shared clonotypes between healthy human individuals. Background on the study: Researchers assigned three CD4 naive, three CD4 memory, two CD8 naive and one CD8 memory plate to each donor. Overall study findings and caveats: Clonotype sharing across donors was expected to vary with sequencing depth.

A word on this clone: Its antigen is undetermined.

Looked up from germline, CDR1 is MNHEY and CDR2 is SVGAGI. Trimming took 5 bases from V and 1 from J, leaving 11 bases between them. This CDR3 region has 14 residues. CD45RO-negative CD8 cells positively selected for CCR7 made up the naive population, which excluded terminally differentiated effector memory CD45RA+ cells. Execution of the assay was at deep level. Profiled with immunoSEQ multiplex PCR; TCRdb holds only in-frame clones, not every one. Here the sample spans about 2.1 million clones, approximately 94% being singletons. The chain combines TRBV6-5 with TRBJ1-1, with D possibly matching TRBD1 (5 bases). The receptor was derived from a young man in good health. Some clones in this sample may be carry-over from other donors' samples. The specimen was naive CD8+ T cells from PBMCs. The CDR3 reads CASSRSTGNTEAFF. In DNA form, the CDR3 reads TGTGCCAGCAGTCGATCAACAGGGAACACTGAAGCTTTCTTT.